Listed below are T cell receptor beta chains from one sample, sequenced in a study of T cell repertoires in cytomegalovirus infection. Their antigens are not known. Using its own MiXCR run on the reads, TCRdb lists one record per CDR3 protein. The sample carries a few hundred thousand distinct CDR3 sequences, 40% recorded once. This sample comprised cultured PBMCs, obtained from culture after CMV antigen stimulation. These receptors all come from a human donor in good health (CMV status not recorded). Some clones in this sample may be carry-over from other donors' samples. The CDR3 runs from the conserved cysteine through the conserved F or W. A D gene is named only where the DNA matches it firmly. Clone sizes are given selectively: once, few, many, or a class where the clone is expanded.

V	J	D	size	DNA	CDR3
TRBV25-1	TRBJ1-6	-	few	TGTGCCAGCAGTAGGGGGGCAGGTAATTCACCCCTCCACTTT	CASSRGAGNSPLHF
TRBV6-5	TRBJ2-5	-	-	TGTGCCAGCAGTTACTCGGGGCCCGGCACCCAGTACTTC	CASSYSGPGTQYF
TRBV5-4	TRBJ2-2	-	-	TGTGCCAGCAGCCTGCCGGGGTCCACCGGGGAGCTGTTTTTT	CASSLPGSTGELFF
TRBV7-9	TRBJ1-4	TRBD1	few	TGTGCCAGCAGCCCTCGGACAGGGCACGAAAAACTGTTTTTT	CASSPRTGHEKLFF
TRBV7-2	TRBJ1-1	-	few	TGTGCCAGCATCCCATGGGGTCGAACTGAAGCTTTCTTT	CASIPWGRTEAFF
TRBV7-9	TRBJ2-1	-	-	TGTGCCAGCAGGACGTCAAAAAGAAATTCCTACAATGAGCAGTTCTTC	CASRTSKRNSYNEQFF
TRBV7-9	TRBJ1-1	TRBD1	-	TGTGCCAGCAGCTTAAAGGGACAGGTGGCTGAAGCTTTCTTT	CASSLKGQVAEAFF
TRBV12-3/TRBV12-4	TRBJ2-7	TRBD2	-	TGTGCCAGCAGTGGATCTAGCGGGGGCTACGAGCAGTACTTC	CASSGSSGGYEQYF
TRBV7-9	TRBJ2-5	-	-	TGTGCCAGCACCGCCCTTGAGACCCAGTACTTC	CASTALETQYF
TRBV7-2	TRBJ2-7	-	-	TGTGCCAGCAGCTTAGAGGTCCGCGACGAGCAGTACTTC	CASSLEVRDEQYF
TRBV19	TRBJ2-3	-	-	TGTGCCAGTAGTATAGAGAGCACAGATACGCAGTATTTT	CASSIESTDTQYF
TRBV6-2/TRBV6-3	TRBJ2-3	-	few	TGTGCCAGCCACGAGTTTGCTAGCACAGATACGCAGTATTTT	CASHEFASTDTQYF
TRBV7-8	TRBJ2-3	TRBD2	-	TGTGCCAGCAGCCAGGGACTAGCGGGGTCCGATACGCAGTATTTT	CASSQGLAGSDTQYF
TRBV19	TRBJ2-7	-	-	TGTGCCAGTAGTAAACAGGGCTCCTACGAGCAGTACTTC	CASSKQGSYEQYF
TRBV2	TRBJ2-3	TRBD2	-	TGTGCCAGCAGTGGAGGGGTCAGCGGGATGGGCACAGATACGCAGTATTTT	CASSGGVSGMGTDTQYF
TRBV6-8	TRBJ2-3	TRBD1	few	TGTGCCAGCAGCCGGGGATGGACAGGGGGAAGCACAGATACGCAGTATTTT	CASSRGWTGGSTDTQYF
TRBV4-1	TRBJ2-1	TRBD2	-	TGCGCCAGCAGCAGCCTTGGGCGGGGGGCCCGTGGGCAGTTCTTC	CASSSLGRGARGQFF
TRBV20-1	TRBJ2-7	-	-	TGCAGTGCTCGCGGGACAGCCTCCTACGAGCAGTACTTC	CSARGTASYEQYF
TRBV6-2/TRBV6-3	TRBJ2-3	TRBD2	-	TGTGCCAGCAGTTACCTAACCAGCGGGGGCACAGATACGCAGTATTTT	CASSYLTSGGTDTQYF
TRBV7-2	TRBJ1-5	-	-	TGTGCCAGCAGCTTGAAGGTAGTTCAGCCCCAGCATTTT	CASSLKVVQPQHF
TRBV12-3/TRBV12-4	TRBJ2-7	-	-	TGTGCCAGCAGTCTTCGTGGGAGTATCTCCGAGCAGTACTTC	CASSLRGSISEQYF
TRBV20-1	TRBJ2-5	-	-	TGCAGTGCTGCCGACTTGGGGGGAGAGACCCAGTACTTC	CSAADLGGETQYF
TRBV28	TRBJ2-3	-	few	TGTGCCAGCAGCTGGAGTAGGGTGACAGATACGCAGTATTTT	CASSWSRVTDTQYF
TRBV28	TRBJ2-5	-	-	TGTGCCAACAGTTTTTTAGACAGGCTACAAGAGACCCAGTACTTC	CANSFLDRLQETQYF
TRBV4-3	TRBJ2-6	-	few	TGCGCCAGCAGCCAAGGGTCCTGGGCCAACGTCCTGACTTTC	CASSQGSWANVLTF
TRBV7-8	TRBJ1-3	-	once	TGTGCCAGCAGCACGGGGTTGTCTGGAAACACCATATATTTT	CASSTGLSGNTIYF
TRBV7-2	TRBJ2-3	-	few	TGTGCCAGCAGCTTCCTTATAGATACGCAGTATTTT	CASSFLIDTQYF
TRBV20-1	TRBJ2-5	-	-	TGCAGTGCTGGAAGTGGTAGCTTGGAGACCCAGTACTTC	CSAGSGSLETQYF
TRBV11-2	TRBJ1-3	-	-	TGTGCCAGCAGCTGGACGGATTCTGGAAACACCATATATTTT	CASSWTDSGNTIYF
TRBV10-3	TRBJ2-3	-	few	TGTGCCATCAGTGAAGGAGCGGCTCCCGCTTCGCAGTATTTT	CAISEGAAPASQYF
TRBV12-5	TRBJ2-7	TRBD2	-	TGTGCTAGTGGTTTAACTAGCGGACACTACGAGCAGTACTTC	CASGLTSGHYEQYF
TRBV19	TRBJ2-1	TRBD2	-	TGTGCCAGTAGTATGGGACTAGTCCCCTCCTACAATGAGCAGTTCTTC	CASSMGLVPSYNEQFF
TRBV20-1	TRBJ1-1	-	many	TGCAGTGCTAGTTCATTACAGGGATGGAACACTGAAGCTTTCTTT	CSASSLQGWNTEAFF
TRBV28	TRBJ1-2	-	few	TGTGCCAGCAGTCCCCTTACCGGGACAACCTTCGGCACCTTC	CASSPLTGTTFGTF
TRBV11-3	TRBJ2-3	-	few	TGTGCCAGCGGGCAAGCGTTGGGTACGCAGTATTTT	CASGQALGTQYF
TRBV4-1	TRBJ2-7	-	-	TGCGCCAGCAGCCAAGGGCTCCTTAACCCCTACGAGCAGTACTTC	CASSQGLLNPYEQYF
TRBV4-3	TRBJ2-2	TRBD2	few	TGCGCCAGCAGCCAAGACCACCTGGGGGGGGGGGAGCTGTTTTTT	CASSQDHLGGGELFF